This T cell receptor beta chain was found in a study of Ad26.COV2.S vaccination and SARS-CoV-2 variants (dated by TCRdb to the early 2020s). With respect to the entire study: Donors in the vaccine arm were drawn from COV1001, a phase I-IIa trial of Ad26.COV2.S in healthy adults that was multicentre, randomized, double-blind and placebo-controlled. Ad26.COV2.S was given intramuscularly at 5x10^10 or 1x10^11 viral particles, as a single shot or as two shots 56 days apart. The specificity and breadth of SARS-CoV-2-reactive T cell receptors after Ad26.COV2.S vaccination were assessed by TCRbeta repertoire sequencing. A total of 32 samples were included in the TCR-sequenced set, comprising around 20 Ad26.COV2.S vaccine recipients, 5 placebo recipients and 8 SARS-CoV-2 convalescent individuals. Trial participants were randomized into five groups of five: low-dose or high-dose Ad26.COV2.S given once or twice, or placebo on both occasions. Blinding of investigators to trial group allocation was maintained during experiments and outcome assessment. General study outcomes and caveats: After vaccination, substantial breadth of spike-specific CD8+ and CD4+ T cell responses was reported. Compared with placebo recipients, Ad26.COV2.S recipients showed higher spike-specific TCR breadth (P = 0.0014). Non-spike TCR breadth was comparable between vaccine and placebo recipients, consistent with the vaccine containing only spike. The study was not powered to compare responses between vaccine doses or regimens. The authors noted that total T cell responses may have been underestimated by the TCR breadth and depth analyses.

The CDR3 has 15 amino acids, counting the end cysteine and phenylalanine. The retained sequence is limited to the CDR3, 45 bases, with the frame set at the first base. The immunoSEQ Assay was used to sequence TCRbeta CDR3 regions. After extraction, genomic DNA underwent amplification by bias-controlled multiplex PCR, followed by high-throughput sequencing. Per the source publication's procedure: To quantify the absolute abundance of each unique TCRbeta CDR3 region, sequences were collapsed and filtered. Usable DNA was measured by amplifying reference genes present in all nucleated cells, and TCRbeta template counts were normalized to that usable DNA to estimate T cell fraction. Repertoire TCRs were annotated as SARS-CoV-2-specific by exact matching of V gene, CDR3 amino acid sequence and J gene to a known reactive TCR set. The reference SARS-CoV-2 TCR set was obtained from MIRA and was filtered for enrichment in COVID-19-positive ImmuneCODE repertoires, whereby public or cross-reactive TCRs were removed. Using the MIRA antigens, annotated TCRs were further analysed by specific ORF or by position within an ORF. Depth was the summed frequency of annotated unique rearrangements, while breadth was defined as annotated unique rearrangements over total unique productive rearrangements. Two-sided Wilcoxon rank-sum tests were applied when comparing TCR breadth between groups. TCRdb retrieved this table from immuneACCESS and kept in-frame rearrangements only. Not all clones are present; in checked studies, unresolved V genes account for under half, and no reason is known for the remainder. V and J calls plus clone size are reproduced from that table; the DNA served to infer D and trimming. This sample comprises a few hundred thousand clones, around 91% of them detected only once. The top ten constitute around 4.5% of the sample.

Comment on this clone: Its specific antigen is unknown. Per-nucleotide qualities are absent, and no much larger clonotype sits a single base away.

This sample's treatment or condition label indicates: 15 to 20 received Ad26.COV2.S at low or high dose, single or two shots; roughly five received placebo; per-sample allocation not given. For vaccine and placebo recipients, repertoires were sequenced using samples collected on day 63 after the first injection. Cohort 1b enrolled about two dozen adults aged 18-55 years at a single site in Boston, USA, between 29 July and 7 August 2020. As a vaccine, Ad26.COV2.S was a replication-incompetent adenovirus type 26 vector that expressed a prefusion-stabilized SARS-CoV-2 spike protein derived from the original Wuhan strain.

Recombination joined TRBV21-1 with TRBJ1-1; the D call of TRBD1 is as the table states it, not checked on the DNA. TRBV21-1 is an annotated pseudogene. This specimen consisted of peripheral blood, obtained in a trial of Ad26.COV2.S vaccine versus placebo. This TCR came from a person aged 18 to 65 who received the Ad26.COV2.S COVID-19 vaccine or a placebo. The CDR3 reads CASSKDVRVNTEAFF. The sequenced DNA: TGTGCCAGCAGCAAAGATGTCAGGGTGAACACTGAAGCTTTCTTT.